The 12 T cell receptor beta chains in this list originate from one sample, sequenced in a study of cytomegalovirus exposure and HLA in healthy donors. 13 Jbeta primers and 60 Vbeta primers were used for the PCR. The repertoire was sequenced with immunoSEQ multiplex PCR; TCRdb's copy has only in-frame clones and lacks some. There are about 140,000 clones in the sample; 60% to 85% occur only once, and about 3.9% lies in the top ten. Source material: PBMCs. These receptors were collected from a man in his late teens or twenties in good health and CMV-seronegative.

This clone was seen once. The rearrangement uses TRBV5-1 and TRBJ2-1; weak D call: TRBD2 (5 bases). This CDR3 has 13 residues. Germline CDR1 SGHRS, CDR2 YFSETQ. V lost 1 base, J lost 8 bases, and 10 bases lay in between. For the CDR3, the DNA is TGCGCCAGCAGCTTGCCGGGGATCGATGAGCAGTTCTTC. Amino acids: CASSLPGIDEQFF.

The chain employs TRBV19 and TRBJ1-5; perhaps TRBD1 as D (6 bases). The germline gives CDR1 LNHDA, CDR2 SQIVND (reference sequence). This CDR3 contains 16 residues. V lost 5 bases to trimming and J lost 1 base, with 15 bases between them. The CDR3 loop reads CASSSGGTGSNQPQHF. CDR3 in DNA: TGTGCCAGTAGTTCGGGGGGCACCGGAAGCAATCAGCCCCAGCATTTT.

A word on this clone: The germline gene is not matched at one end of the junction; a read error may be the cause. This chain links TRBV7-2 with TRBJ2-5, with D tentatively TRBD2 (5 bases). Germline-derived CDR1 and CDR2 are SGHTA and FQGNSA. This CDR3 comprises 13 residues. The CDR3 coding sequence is TGTGCCAGCAGCTTAGGAGGGCAAGGGACCCAGTACTTC. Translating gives CASSLGGQGTQYF.

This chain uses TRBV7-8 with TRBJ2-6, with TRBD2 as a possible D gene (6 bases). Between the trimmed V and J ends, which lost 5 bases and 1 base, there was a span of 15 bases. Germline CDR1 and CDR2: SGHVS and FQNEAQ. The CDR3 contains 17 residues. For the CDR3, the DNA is TGTGCCAGCAGCCCGAGACTAGGCCGGTCTGGGGCCAACGTCCTGACTTTC. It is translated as CASSPRLGRSGANVLTF.

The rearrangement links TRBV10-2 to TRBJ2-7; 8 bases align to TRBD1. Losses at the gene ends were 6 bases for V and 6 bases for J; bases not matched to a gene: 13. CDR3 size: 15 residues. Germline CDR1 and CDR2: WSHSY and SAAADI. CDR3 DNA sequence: TGCGCCAGCAGCATCTCAGGACAGGGTTTATCCGAGCAGTACTTC. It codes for CASSISGQGLSEQYF.

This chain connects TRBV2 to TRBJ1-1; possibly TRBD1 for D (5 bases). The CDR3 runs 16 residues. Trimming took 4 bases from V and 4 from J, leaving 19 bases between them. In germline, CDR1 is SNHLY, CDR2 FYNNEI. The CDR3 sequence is CASSAYTMTAATEAFF. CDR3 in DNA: TGTGCCAGCAGTGCGTACACCATGACAGCCGCCACTGAAGCTTTCTTT.

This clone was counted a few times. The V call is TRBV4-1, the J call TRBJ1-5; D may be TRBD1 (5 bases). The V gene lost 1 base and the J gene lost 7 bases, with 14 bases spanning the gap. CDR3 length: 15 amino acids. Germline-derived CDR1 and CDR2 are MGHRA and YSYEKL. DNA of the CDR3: TGCGCCAGCAGCCAAGGGGGGGGTGTGCGGCAGCCCCAGCATTTT. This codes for CASSQGGGVRQPQHF.

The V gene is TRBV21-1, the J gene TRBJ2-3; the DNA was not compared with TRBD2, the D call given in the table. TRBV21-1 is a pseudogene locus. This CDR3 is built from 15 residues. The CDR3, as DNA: TGTGCCAGCCCCCTTAGGCGGGAGGGGACGAATACGCAGTATTTT. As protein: CASPLRREGTNTQYF.

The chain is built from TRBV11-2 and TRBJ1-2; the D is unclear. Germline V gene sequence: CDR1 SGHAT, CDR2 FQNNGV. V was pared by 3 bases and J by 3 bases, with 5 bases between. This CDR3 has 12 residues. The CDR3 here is CASSLQDYGYTF. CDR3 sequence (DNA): TGTGCCAGCAGCTTGCAGGACTATGGCTACACCTTC.

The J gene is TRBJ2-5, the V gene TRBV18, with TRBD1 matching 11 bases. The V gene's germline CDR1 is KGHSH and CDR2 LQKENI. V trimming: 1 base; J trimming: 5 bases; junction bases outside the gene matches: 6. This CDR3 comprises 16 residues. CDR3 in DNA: TGTGCCAGCTCACCACTCGCGGGACAGGGGGTCGAGACCCAGTACTTC. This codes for CASSPLAGQGVETQYF.

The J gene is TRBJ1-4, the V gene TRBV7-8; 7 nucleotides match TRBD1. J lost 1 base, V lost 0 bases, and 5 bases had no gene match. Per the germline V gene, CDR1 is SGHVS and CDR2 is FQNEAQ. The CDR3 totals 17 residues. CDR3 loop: CASSLAVTGRTNEKLFF. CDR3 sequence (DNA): TGTGCCAGCAGCTTAGCGGTGACAGGGAGAACTAATGAAAAACTGTTTTTT.

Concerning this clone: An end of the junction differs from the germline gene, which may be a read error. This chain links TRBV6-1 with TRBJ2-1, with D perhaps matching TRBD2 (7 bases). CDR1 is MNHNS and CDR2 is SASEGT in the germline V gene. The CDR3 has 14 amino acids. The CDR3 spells CTSSEGEGYNEQFF. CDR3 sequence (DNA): TGTACCAGCAGTGAGGGGGAGGGTTACAATGAGCAGTTCTTC.